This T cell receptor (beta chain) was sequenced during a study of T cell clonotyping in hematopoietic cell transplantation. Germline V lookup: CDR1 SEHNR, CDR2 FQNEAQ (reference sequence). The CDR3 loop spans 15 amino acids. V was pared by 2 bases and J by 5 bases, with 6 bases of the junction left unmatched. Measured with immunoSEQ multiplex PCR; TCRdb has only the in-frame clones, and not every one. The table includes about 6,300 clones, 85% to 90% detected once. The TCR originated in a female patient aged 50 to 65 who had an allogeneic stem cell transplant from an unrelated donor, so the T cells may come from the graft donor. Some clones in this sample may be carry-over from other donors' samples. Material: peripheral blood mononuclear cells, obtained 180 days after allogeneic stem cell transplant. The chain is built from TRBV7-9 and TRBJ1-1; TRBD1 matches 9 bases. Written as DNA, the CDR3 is TGTGCCAGCAGCTTAAGCAACAGGGGGCCGACTGAAGCTTTCTTT. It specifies CASSLSNRGPTEAFF.